Presented here are 18 T cell receptor beta chains from one specimen sequenced in a study of beta chain features in type 1 diabetes. Reverse transcribing all isolated RNA meant expressed TCRB transcripts were sequenced. Using immunoSEQ multiplex PCR, the repertoire was profiled, and TCRdb retains in-frame clones only, with some absent. The repertoire holds some 290,000 clones, roughly an eighth seen once, with 0.015% to 0.02% in the top ten. Study-level points and caveats: Shortening that was moderate but significant affected the TCRB CDR3s of Type 1 diabetes patients in all four CD4+ subsets.

The antigens of these receptors remain unknown. Sequencing was carried out using naive CD4+ T cells from blood. The receptors were gathered from a young man with type 1 diabetes.

The chain joins TRBV2 to TRBJ1-2; 9 bases match TRBD1. The trim removed 6 bases at V and 3 bases at J, leaving 2 bases unmatched. The CDR3 contains 13 residues. Germline CDR1 reads SNHLY; CDR2 reads FYNNEI. The CDR3 protein is CASRRTGDYGYTF. As DNA, the CDR3 is TGTGCCAGCAGGAGGACAGGGGACTATGGCTACACCTTC.

V and J are TRBV7-6 and TRBJ2-7; D remains ambiguous. This CDR3 spans 15 amino acids. Germline CDR1 is SGHVS and CDR2 is FNYEAQ. The V end was cut by 1 base, the J end by 2 bases, with 12 bases between. The CDR3: CASSLEPGLAYEQYF. CDR3 DNA: TGTGCCAGCAGCTTAGAGCCTGGGCTCGCCTACGAGCAGTACTTC.

This clone was seen a single time. The chain employs TRBV4-1 and TRBJ2-3; maybe TRBD1 (5 bases). Germline V gene sequence: CDR1 MGHRA, CDR2 YSYEKL. This CDR3 region has 14 residues. Trimming cost V 2 bases and J 4 bases, with 10 bases left between them. The CDR3 sequence: CASSQTQVPDTQYF. As DNA, the CDR3 is TGCGCCAGCAGCCAAACACAGGTCCCAGATACGCAGTATTTT.

The chain joins TRBV28 to TRBJ2-4, with 7 bases matching TRBD1. The germline gives CDR1 MDHEN, CDR2 SYDVKM. After removal of 8 bases from V and 7 bases from J, the junction contained 8 bases not matched to a gene. The CDR3 sequence is 13 residues long. The CDR3 DNA sequence: TGTGCCAGCTCCTACAGGGGCAGGAACATTCAGTACTTC. Residues: CASSYRGRNIQYF.

The J gene is TRBJ2-7, the V gene TRBV5-1; TRBD2 might be the D (6 bases). V dropped 2 bases and J dropped 0 bases, with 12 bases sitting between them. The CDR3 runs 15 residues. Germline assignment: CDR1 SGHRS and CDR2 YFSETQ. The CDR3 region is CASSFTRGDSYEQYF. The CDR3 DNA sequence: TGCGCCAGCAGCTTTACCCGCGGGGACTCCTACGAGCAGTACTTC. Drawing the rest from reference TRBV5-1 and TRBJ2-7, the complete variable domain is KAGVTQTPRYLIKTRGQQVTLSCSPISGHRSVSWYQQTPGQGLQFLFEYFSETQRNKGNFPGRFSGRQFSNSRSEMNVSTLELGDSALYLCASSFTRGDSYEQYFGPGTRLTVT.

The rearrangement uses TRBV5-1 and TRBJ2-3; 9 bases are shared with TRBD2. This CDR3 has 16 residues. Germline trimming cut 0 bases from V and 4 bases from J; bases unmatched to any gene: 6. Germline CDR1 reads SGHRS; CDR2 reads YFSETQ. CDR3 amino acids: CASSLGLAEYSDTQYF. CDR3 nucleotides: TGCGCCAGCAGCTTGGGACTAGCGGAATACTCAGATACGCAGTATTTT.

The sample holds a few counts of this clone. As DNA, the CDR3 is TGTGCCAGTAGTATAGAGACCCGAACCCTAGCGGAGCAGTTCTTC. Encoded protein: CASSIETRTLAEQFF. The chain uses TRBV19 and TRBJ2-1; possibly TRBD2 for D (6 bases). CDR1 and CDR2 (germline): LNHDA, SQIVND (reference sequence). Trimming took 0 bases from V and 10 from J, leaving 16 bases between them. This CDR3 contains 15 residues.

This clone turned up a few times. For the CDR3, the DNA is TGCAGCGCATCTCGTGGGCCCAGCTCAGACGAAAAACTGTTTTTT. Amino acid sequence: CSASRGPSSDEKLFF. The chain uses TRBV29-1 and TRBJ1-4; D unresolved. Trimming cost V 7 bases and J 8 bases, with 23 bases left between them. CDR1 and CDR2 from the germline V gene are SQVTM and ANQGSEA. The CDR3 is made up of 15 amino acids.

The rearrangement joins TRBV9 to TRBJ2-3; no definite D call. Germline V gives CDR1 SGDLS, CDR2 YYNGEE. V was clipped by 0 bases and J by 2 bases, with 10 bases between them. CDR3 length: 15 residues. The CDR3 loop reads CASSVGAVPTDTQYF. The CDR3 nucleotides are TGTGCCAGCAGCGTAGGAGCTGTCCCCACAGATACGCAGTATTTT.

The CDR3 nucleotides are TGCGCCAGCAGCCACTCCGGGACTAGCGGTTCCTACGAGCAGTACTTC. Encoded protein: CASSHSGTSGSYEQYF. This rearrangement joins TRBV4-3 to TRBJ2-7, with 11 bases aligning to TRBD2. V shed 3 bases, J shed 1 base, and the junction held 5 bases outside the gene matches. Looked up from germline, CDR1 is LGHNA and CDR2 is YSLEER. CDR3 length: 16 amino acids.

The chain uses TRBV18 and TRBJ1-2; D remains ambiguous. This CDR3 comprises 14 residues. Germline V lookup: CDR1 KGHSH, CDR2 LQKENI. Trimming pared 3 bases from V and 0 bases from J, leaving 8 bases between. The CDR3 DNA is TGTGCCAGCTCACCGTCGGTCTCTAACTATGGCTACACCTTC. Translated, it gives CASSPSVSNYGYTF.

This clone turned up a few times. This sequence joins TRBV28 and TRBJ2-6; D not resolved. V was clipped by 3 bases and J by 1 base, with 10 bases between them. Germline values: CDR1 MDHEN, CDR2 SYDVKM. This CDR3 region has 16 residues. The CDR3 DNA reads as TGTGCCAGCAGTTTCCACGTCGGGTCTGGGGCCAACGTCCTGACTTTC. As protein: CASSFHVGSGANVLTF.

The chain is built from TRBV28 and TRBJ2-5, with a possible D match to TRBD1 (6 bases). The ends were cut back, 3 bases at V and 5 bases at J, with 13 bases in the middle. Germline CDR1 MDHEN, CDR2 SYDVKM. The CDR3 spans 14 residues. CDR3 in amino acids: CASSLSGAGETQYF. The CDR3 DNA is TGTGCCAGCAGTTTGTCAGGGGCTGGGGAGACCCAGTACTTC.

The gene calls are TRBV28 and TRBJ2-1; 13 nucleotides match TRBD2. CDR1 MDHEN and CDR2 SYDVKM come from the germline V gene. The CDR3 loop spans 15 amino acids. V gave up 6 bases and J gave up 9 bases; unmatched junction bases: 8. This CDR3 reads CASSSGLAGSSEQFF. The CDR3 DNA follows: TGTGCCAGCAGCTCGGGACTAGCGGGGAGTAGTGAGCAGTTCTTC.

CDR3 bases: TGTGCCAGCAGTTACCTGGACACGACCTACGAGCAGTACTTC. Translating gives CASSYLDTTYEQYF. J is TRBJ2-7 and V is TRBV6-5, with D possibly TRBD1 on 5 matching bases. Trimming cost V 2 bases and J 2 bases, with 10 bases left between them. CDR1 MNHEY and CDR2 SVGAGI come from the germline V gene. This CDR3 spans 14 amino acids.

This rearrangement joins TRBV27 to TRBJ1-5; TRBD1 might be the D (5 bases). Looked up from germline, CDR1 is MNHEY and CDR2 is SMNVEV (reference sequence). V lost 2 bases and J 4 bases, leaving 9 bases between the germline ends. The CDR3 runs 14 residues. The CDR3 loop is CASSLRAGNQPQHF. The CDR3 bases are TGTGCCAGCAGTTTACGGGCAGGGAATCAGCCCCAGCATTTT.

The chain carries TRBV30 and TRBJ1-4; 7 bases are shared with TRBD1. With V trimmed by 0 bases and J by 7 bases, 17 bases remained unmatched. Germline loops: CDR1 GTSNPN, CDR2 SVGIG (reference sequence). The CDR3 totals 18 residues. CDR3 coding DNA: TGTGCCTGGAGTGTACAGGGGCAGGGGGTCCCCCTGCGTGAAAAACTGTTTTTT. This translates into CAWSVQGQGVPLREKLFF.

The chain is built from TRBV28 and TRBJ1-2; a possible D gene is TRBD1 (6 bases). Trimming took off 10 bases at V and 8 bases at J, with 20 bases between the two ends. The CDR3 length is 13 residues. Germline V gene data show CDR1 as MDHEN and CDR2 as SYDVKM. This CDR3 is CATGSRGLYGYTF. The CDR3 DNA follows: TGTGCCACCGGGTCCAGGGGTTTATACGGCTACACCTTC.